This is a list of T cell receptor beta chains from one sample in a study of blood T cell repertoires in COVID-19. Using immunoSEQ multiplex PCR, the repertoire was profiled, and TCRdb retains in-frame clones only, with some absent. The repertoire holds around 140,000 clones, with 88% as singletons. The sequencing sample was made of peripheral blood. Receptor source: an older man with active COVID-19. CDR3s include the opening cysteine and the closing phenylalanine or tryptophan. Fields, in order: clone size, D gene, J gene, V gene, CDR3 protein, CDR3 DNA. D genes are given only for firm matches. Not every row has a clone size; where given, it reads once, few, many or a size class.

abundance: once; d_gene: TRBD2; j_gene: TRBJ2-7; v_gene: TRBV2; CDR3aa: CASSEGLAGGVPYEQYF; CDR3nt: TGTGCCAGCAGTGAAGGTCTAGCGGGAGGGGTTCCCTACGAGCAGTACTTC
abundance: NA; d_gene: TRBD2; j_gene: TRBJ2-3; v_gene: TRBV3-1/TRBV3-2; CDR3aa: CASSQECGVGSGLDTQYF; CDR3nt: TGTGCCAGCAGCCAAGAGTGCGGAGTAGGTAGCGGGCTAGATACGCAGTATTTT
abundance: NA; d_gene: NA; j_gene: TRBJ2-6; v_gene: TRBV9; CDR3aa: CASSPRPGTFSGANVLTF; CDR3nt: TGTGCCAGCAGCCCCCGTCCAGGGACATTCTCTGGGGCCAACGTCCTGACTTTC
abundance: NA; d_gene: TRBD1; j_gene: TRBJ1-6; v_gene: TRBV5-4; CDR3aa: CASSVPSGTGTNSPLHF; CDR3nt: TGTGCCAGCAGCGTACCGTCAGGGACAGGGACAAATTCACCCCTCCACTTT
abundance: NA; d_gene: NA; j_gene: TRBJ2-1; v_gene: TRBV24-1; CDR3aa: CATSEQGNEQFF; CDR3nt: TGTGCCACCAGCGAACAGGGCAATGAGCAGTTCTTC
abundance: NA; d_gene: TRBD2; j_gene: TRBJ2-7; v_gene: TRBV11-2; CDR3aa: CASKREGRYEQYF; CDR3nt: TGTGCCAGTAAGCGGGAGGGCCGGTACGAGCAGTACTTC
abundance: NA; d_gene: TRBD2; j_gene: TRBJ2-1; v_gene: TRBV27; CDR3aa: CASSFIREGEDEQFF; CDR3nt: TGTGCCAGCAGTTTCATCCGGGAGGGCGAAGATGAGCAGTTCTTC
abundance: NA; d_gene: TRBD2; j_gene: TRBJ2-1; v_gene: TRBV5-4; CDR3aa: CASSPVGSGGKKFF; CDR3nt: TGTGCCAGCAGCCCCGTCGGTAGCGGGGGGAAGAAGTTCTTC
abundance: NA; d_gene: TRBD2; j_gene: TRBJ2-3; v_gene: TRBV30; CDR3aa: CAWSPVVGGTDTQYF; CDR3nt: TGTGCCTGGAGCCCGGTGGTGGGAGGGACAGATACGCAGTATTTT
abundance: NA; d_gene: NA; j_gene: TRBJ2-1; v_gene: TRBV5-1; CDR3aa: CASSLEYSGPSSYNEQFF; CDR3nt: TGCGCCAGCAGCTTGGAGTACAGCGGGCCGAGCTCCTACAATGAGCAGTTCTTC
abundance: once; d_gene: TRBD1; j_gene: TRBJ2-3; v_gene: TRBV28; CDR3aa: CASSRTGGRGDTQYF; CDR3nt: TGTGCCAGCAGCCGAACAGGGGGCCGAGGGGATACGCAGTATTTT
abundance: NA; d_gene: NA; j_gene: TRBJ1-1; v_gene: TRBV3-1/TRBV3-2; CDR3aa: CASSRRTEGMAFF; CDR3nt: TGTGCCAGCAGCCGCCGGACAGAGGGGATGGCTTTCTTT
abundance: NA; d_gene: TRBD1; j_gene: TRBJ1-4; v_gene: TRBV6-5; CDR3aa: CASRDRESTNEKLFF; CDR3nt: TGTGCCAGCAGAGACAGGGAGAGTACTAATGAAAAACTGTTTTTT
abundance: NA; d_gene: TRBD1; j_gene: TRBJ1-1; v_gene: TRBV7-6; CDR3aa: CASSSASTGKTEAFF; CDR3nt: TGTGCCAGCAGCTCGGCATCGACAGGGAAGACTGAAGCTTTCTTT
abundance: NA; d_gene: TRBD1; j_gene: TRBJ2-5; v_gene: TRBV19; CDR3aa: CASSIPGQGSLKGETQYF; CDR3nt: TGTGCCAGTAGTATACCGGGACAGGGGTCCCTGAAAGGAGAGACCCAGTACTTC
abundance: NA; d_gene: TRBD2; j_gene: TRBJ2-7; v_gene: TRBV24-1; CDR3aa: CATGGLAGGTYEQYF; CDR3nt: TGTGCCACCGGGGGATTAGCGGGAGGGACCTACGAGCAGTACTTC
abundance: NA; d_gene: TRBD2; j_gene: TRBJ2-2; v_gene: TRBV3-1/TRBV3-2; CDR3aa: CASSQDWTRNTGELFF; CDR3nt: TGTGCCAGCAGCCAAGATTGGACTAGGAACACCGGGGAGCTGTTTTTT
abundance: NA; d_gene: TRBD2; j_gene: TRBJ2-1; v_gene: TRBV29-1; CDR3aa: CSVDQPGLAGFEQFF; CDR3nt: TGCAGCGTTGACCAACCCGGACTAGCGGGATTTGAGCAGTTCTTC
abundance: NA; d_gene: TRBD1; j_gene: TRBJ2-7; v_gene: TRBV11-3; CDR3aa: CASSWGQGYEQYF; CDR3nt: TGTGCCAGCAGCTGGGGACAGGGTTACGAGCAGTACTTC
abundance: NA; d_gene: TRBD1; j_gene: TRBJ2-5; v_gene: TRBV24-1; CDR3aa: CATSEKGQGQETQYF; CDR3nt: TGTGCCACCAGTGAGAAGGGACAGGGCCAAGAGACCCAGTACTTC
abundance: NA; d_gene: NA; j_gene: TRBJ2-7; v_gene: TRBV7-2; CDR3aa: CASSLQGYEQYF; CDR3nt: TGTGCCAGCAGCCTCCAGGGCTACGAGCAGTACTTC
abundance: NA; d_gene: TRBD2; j_gene: TRBJ2-5; v_gene: TRBV7-2; CDR3aa: CASSLGTSGRETQYF; CDR3nt: TGTGCCAGCAGCTTAGGGACTAGCGGGAGAGAGACCCAGTACTTC
abundance: NA; d_gene: TRBD1; j_gene: TRBJ2-7; v_gene: TRBV6-5; CDR3aa: CASTGTGFYEQYF; CDR3nt: TGTGCCAGCACCGGGACAGGGTTTTACGAGCAGTACTTC
abundance: NA; d_gene: TRBD2; j_gene: TRBJ2-4; v_gene: TRBV28; CDR3aa: CASSLLSPGGKNIQYF; CDR3nt: TGTGCCAGCAGTTTACTTTCCCCGGGGGGCAAAAACATTCAGTACTTC
abundance: NA; d_gene: NA; j_gene: TRBJ2-3; v_gene: TRBV7-3; CDR3aa: CASSLNARDTQYF; CDR3nt: TGTGCCAGCAGCTTAAATGCGCGAGATACGCAGTATTTT
abundance: NA; d_gene: NA; j_gene: TRBJ1-2; v_gene: TRBV7-9; CDR3aa: CASSFDSGGYTF; CDR3nt: TGTGCCAGCAGCTTCGACAGTGGCGGCTACACCTTC
abundance: NA; d_gene: NA; j_gene: TRBJ2-1; v_gene: TRBV9; CDR3aa: CASSPRLYGSYNEQFF; CDR3nt: TGTGCCAGCAGCCCCCGACTTTACGGCTCCTACAATGAGCAGTTCTTC
abundance: NA; d_gene: NA; j_gene: TRBJ1-5; v_gene: TRBV30; CDR3aa: CAWSPGVVGQPQHF; CDR3nt: TGTGCCTGGAGCCCAGGGGTTGTGGGTCAGCCCCAGCATTTT
abundance: NA; d_gene: NA; j_gene: TRBJ1-5; v_gene: TRBV6-7; CDR3aa: CASSYDGLGPQHF; CDR3nt: TGTGCCAGCAGTTACGACGGGTTAGGGCCCCAGCATTTT
abundance: NA; d_gene: TRBD2; j_gene: TRBJ2-2; v_gene: TRBV30; CDR3aa: CARGAGSGSGSTGELFF; CDR3nt: TGTGCCAGGGGGGCTGGCAGCGGGAGCGGGAGCACCGGGGAGCTGTTTTTT
abundance: NA; d_gene: TRBD2; j_gene: TRBJ2-1; v_gene: TRBV7-2; CDR3aa: CASRDGLDYNEQFF; CDR3nt: TGTGCCAGCAGGGATGGACTAGACTACAATGAGCAGTTCTTC
abundance: NA; d_gene: TRBD1; j_gene: TRBJ2-7; v_gene: TRBV14; CDR3aa: CASSPLTGYEQYF; CDR3nt: TGTGCCAGCAGCCCACTGACAGGGTACGAGCAGTACTTC